A single T cell receptor beta chain is shown here with its context. Profiled with immunoSEQ multiplex PCR; TCRdb holds only in-frame clones, not every one. This table holds about 230,000 clones, more than 70% found once. This specimen comes from a study of blood T cell repertoires in COVID-19. Study-wide background: Samples came from the United States, Italy and Spain, spanning acute and convalescent COVID-19. Sample material is recorded as cDNA or gDNA derived from T cells, B-cell-depleted T cells, or PBMCs.

J lost 8 bases, V lost 6 bases, and 7 bases had no gene match. This CDR3 region has 13 residues. The germline V gene encodes CDR1 MRHNA and CDR2 SNTAGT. The sequenced material came from peripheral blood. The TCR originated in an elderly man with acute or convalescent COVID-19. The chain recombines TRBV6-4 with TRBJ1-2, with TRBD1 matching 9 bases. The CDR3 nucleotides read TGTGCCAGCAGAACGACAGGGGGATGGGGCTACACCTTC. This translates into CASRTTGGWGYTF.